The subject of this entry is one TCR beta chain. The clone's antigen remains unknown. The record has no base qualities; no much larger clone is one base away. Inclusion was restricted to participants for whom at least one PBMC sample before ART initiation and at least two post-ART samples were available. Treatment was received in the United States of America by all participants with HIV. Before DNA extraction, cryopreserved samples of roughly 0.85-11 million PBMC were thawed and then washed. At the time of the earliest PBMC sample, participants with HIV were aged between roughly 20 and 54 years. PBMC samples were contributed by each participant from 1-4 timepoints before ART initiation and 2-8 timepoints after ART initiation, with a median of 7 samples. For every participant, serial HIV viral load, CD4+ T-cell count, ART history and demographic data were obtained. Genomic DNA was extracted from unsorted PBMC with a Qiagen kit on a QIAcube, with processing performed in batches of 12 samples.

The data derive from a study of long-term antiretroviral therapy in people with HIV (dated by TCRdb to about 2022). In terms of the full investigation: Collection of the earliest samples took place about a decade ahead of the 2015 WHO recommendation for immediate ART, at a time when ART was typically delayed until CD4 counts fell. This retrospective serial study examined whether starting ART and sustained HIV suppression were associated with changes in the composition and diversity of the TRB repertoire in peripheral blood. From fewer than 35 adults with confirmed HIV infection, the cohort provided approximately 190 cryopreserved PBMC samples, gathered serially across a mean of around six years (range 1-12). About 35% of the 30 participants with HIV were female. No cross-contamination during QIAcube processing turned up in test extractions that ran a monoclonal T-cell line alongside 30 or so polyclonal samples. What the study reported, not specific to this receptor: At every time point, the repertoire was dominated by expanded TRB clones first identified before ART initiation, although this dominance fluctuated and, in many PLHIV, declined after ART. HIV repertoires had narrower CDR3 length ranges than controls, and the network structure suggested an antigen-experienced repertoire that shifted only slightly toward naive after ART. Because pre-ART samples had limited cell numbers, unsorted PBMC were profiled rather than sorted CD4+ and CD8+ T cells. Starting ART was linked to a significant rise in TRB diversity, yet even after long-term ART the diversity remained significantly lower than in transplant donor controls. Inferences about post-ART repertoire changes were limited because no data were available on ART adherence, viral resistance or therapy changes. Owing to limited PBMC availability, only the TCR beta chain was sequenced, without alpha chain pairing. The samples span the years 2004 to 2017, and the ART regimens used may be less effective than current regimens.

Trimming takes 6 bases off V and 7 bases off J; junction bases not matched to a gene: 12. CDR1 and CDR2 are drawn from the germline V gene: SGHRS, YFSETQ. The CDR3 sequence holds 15 residues, the cysteine and phenylalanine included. The only DNA kept is the CDR3, 45 bases in frame from the first base. The immunoSEQ hsTCRB v3.0 assay was used at survey level resolution to sequence the TRB variable region. A depth of about 35,000-55,000 T-cell genomes per sample was targeted for TRB sequencing. Pooled TRB libraries were sequenced on an Illumina MiSeq with a v3 150-cycle kit. Turning to the authors' computational methods: Repertoire analysis was run in R within a reproducible Nextflow workflow that covered QC, data transformation and analysis. LymphoSeq2, an R package for AIRR-Seq data exploration, was used to implement custom analyses. A handful of samples that yielded fewer than 5000 total TRB sequences were excluded, so that around 190 HIV repertoires were analyzed. Among the approximately 180 retained HIV repertoires, 55 to 65 were collected before ART initiation and fewer than 150 were collected after ART initiation. Repertoires were downsampled to 5000 TRB nucleotide sequences, with summary statistics averaged over 100 downsampling iterations. Only TRB sequences with CDR3 regions of at least seven amino acids were retained for analysis. Diversity was assessed using a clonality score derived from Shannon entropy and using the Gini coefficient. In the repertoire networks, any two of the top 5000 CDR3 amino acid sequences were connected whenever the two sequences differed by an edit distance of one. For TRB CDR3 amino acid sequences, GLIPH2 was used to predict antigen specificity groups and MHC restriction. CDR3 amino acid sequences were matched against VDJdb and McPAS-TCR to flag known CMV, EBV, HIV or tissue antigen associations. Pre-ART, post-ART and control groups were compared with Wilcoxon signed-rank tests and Holm-Bonferroni correction. The table comes from immuneACCESS by way of TCRdb, which keeps in-frame sequences with V and J called. Part of the clones is missing from these tables; in studies checked, under half for an unresolved V gene and the rest for unknown reasons. The V and J calls and clone size are taken from that table; D and trimming were inferred from the DNA. In this sample the table shows around 20,000 clones, over 80% of which occur a single time. Clones ranked in the top ten supply under 4.5% of the sample.

The chain employs TRBV5-1 and TRBJ2-5, with TRBD2 matching 10 junction bases. Sequenced material: unsorted PBMCs, taken about 4 years after starting antiretroviral therapy. The source is a man between 18 and 35 years old with HIV. The nucleotides are TGCGCCAGCAAGTTCTTTAGCGGGGGGATGGGGACCCAGTACTTC. It encodes CASKFFSGGMGTQYF.